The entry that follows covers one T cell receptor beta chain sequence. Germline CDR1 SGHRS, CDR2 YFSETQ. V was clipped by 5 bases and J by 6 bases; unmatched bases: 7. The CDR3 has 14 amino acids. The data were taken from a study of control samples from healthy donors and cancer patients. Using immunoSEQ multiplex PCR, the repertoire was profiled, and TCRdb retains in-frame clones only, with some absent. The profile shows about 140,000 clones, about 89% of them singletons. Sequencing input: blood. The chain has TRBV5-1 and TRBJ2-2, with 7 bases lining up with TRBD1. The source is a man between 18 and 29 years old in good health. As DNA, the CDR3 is TGCGCCAGCAGTAAGGGGGCTTCTCCCGGGGAGCTGTTTTTT. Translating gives CASSKGASPGELFF.